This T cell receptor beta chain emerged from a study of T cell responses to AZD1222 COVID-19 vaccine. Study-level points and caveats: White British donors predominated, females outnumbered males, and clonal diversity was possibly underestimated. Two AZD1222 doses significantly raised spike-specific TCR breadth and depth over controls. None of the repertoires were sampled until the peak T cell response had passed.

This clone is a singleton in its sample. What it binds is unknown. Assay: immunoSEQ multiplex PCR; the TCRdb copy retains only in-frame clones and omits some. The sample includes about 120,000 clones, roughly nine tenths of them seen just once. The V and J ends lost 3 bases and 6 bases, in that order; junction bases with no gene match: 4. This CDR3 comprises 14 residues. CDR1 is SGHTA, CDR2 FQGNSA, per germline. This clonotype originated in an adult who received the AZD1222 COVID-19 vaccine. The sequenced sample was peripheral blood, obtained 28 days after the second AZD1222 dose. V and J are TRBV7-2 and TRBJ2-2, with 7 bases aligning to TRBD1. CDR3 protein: CASSFGQVPGELFF. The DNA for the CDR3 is TGTGCCAGCAGCTTCGGACAGGTCCCCGGGGAGCTGTTTTTT.